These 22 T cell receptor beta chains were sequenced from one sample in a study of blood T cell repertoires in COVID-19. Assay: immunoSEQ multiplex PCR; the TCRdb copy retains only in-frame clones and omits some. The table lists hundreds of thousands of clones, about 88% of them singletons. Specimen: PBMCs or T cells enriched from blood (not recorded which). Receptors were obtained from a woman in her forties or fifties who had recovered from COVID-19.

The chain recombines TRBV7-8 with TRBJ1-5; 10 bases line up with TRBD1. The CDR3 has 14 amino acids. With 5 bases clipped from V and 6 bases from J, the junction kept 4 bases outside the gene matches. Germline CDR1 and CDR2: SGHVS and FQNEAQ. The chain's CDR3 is CASSRGTGAQPQHF. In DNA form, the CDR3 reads TGTGCCAGCAGCCGAGGGACAGGGGCTCAGCCCCAGCATTTT.

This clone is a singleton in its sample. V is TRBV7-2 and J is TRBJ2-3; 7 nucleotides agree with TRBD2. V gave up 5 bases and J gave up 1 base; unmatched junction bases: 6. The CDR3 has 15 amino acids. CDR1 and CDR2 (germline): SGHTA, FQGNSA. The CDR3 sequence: CASSPPSGGTDTQYF. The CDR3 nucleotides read TGTGCCAGCAGCCCCCCTAGCGGAGGCACAGATACGCAGTATTTT.

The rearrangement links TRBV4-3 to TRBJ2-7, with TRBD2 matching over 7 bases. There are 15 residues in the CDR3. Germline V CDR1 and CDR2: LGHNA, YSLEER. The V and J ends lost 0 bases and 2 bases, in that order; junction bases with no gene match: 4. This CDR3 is CASSQDSGPTYEQYF. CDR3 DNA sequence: TGCGCCAGCAGCCAAGATAGCGGGCCGACCTACGAGCAGTACTTC.

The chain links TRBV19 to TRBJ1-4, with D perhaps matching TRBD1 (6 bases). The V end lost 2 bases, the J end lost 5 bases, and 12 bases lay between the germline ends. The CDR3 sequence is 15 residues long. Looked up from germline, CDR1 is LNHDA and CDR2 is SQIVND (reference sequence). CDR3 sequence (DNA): TGTGCCAGTAGTATAATACGACAGGAAAATGAAAAACTGTTTTTT. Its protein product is CASSIIRQENEKLFF.

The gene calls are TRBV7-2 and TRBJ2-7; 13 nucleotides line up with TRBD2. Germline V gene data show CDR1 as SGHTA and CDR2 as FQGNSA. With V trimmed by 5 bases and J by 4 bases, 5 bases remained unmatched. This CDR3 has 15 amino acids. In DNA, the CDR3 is TGTGCCAGCAGCCCCCGGACTAGCGGGGGTTACGAGCAGTACTTC. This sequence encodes CASSPRTSGGYEQYF.

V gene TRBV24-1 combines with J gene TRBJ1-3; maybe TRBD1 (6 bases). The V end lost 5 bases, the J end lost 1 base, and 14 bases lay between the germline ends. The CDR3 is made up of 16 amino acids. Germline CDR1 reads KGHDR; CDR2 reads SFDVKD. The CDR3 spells CATSVNTGSSGNTIYF. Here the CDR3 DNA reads TGTGCCACCAGTGTTAATACAGGGTCGTCTGGAAACACCATATATTTT.

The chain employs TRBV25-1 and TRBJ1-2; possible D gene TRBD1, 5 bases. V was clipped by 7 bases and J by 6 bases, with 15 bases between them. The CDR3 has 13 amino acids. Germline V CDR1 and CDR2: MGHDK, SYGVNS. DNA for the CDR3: TGTGCCAGCAAGCCAGGGACTTCCAATGGCTACACCTTC. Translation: CASKPGTSNGYTF.

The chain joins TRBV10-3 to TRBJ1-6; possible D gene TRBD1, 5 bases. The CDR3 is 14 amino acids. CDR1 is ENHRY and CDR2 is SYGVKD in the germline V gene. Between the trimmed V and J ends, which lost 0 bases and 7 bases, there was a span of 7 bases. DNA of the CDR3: TGTGCCATCAGTGAGTCCCAGGGAAATTCACCCCTCCACTTT. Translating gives CAISESQGNSPLHF.

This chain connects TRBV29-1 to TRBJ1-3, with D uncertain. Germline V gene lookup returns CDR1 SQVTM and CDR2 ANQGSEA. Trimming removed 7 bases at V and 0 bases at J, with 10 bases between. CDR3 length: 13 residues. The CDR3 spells CSAQSDSGNTIYF. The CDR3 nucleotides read TGCAGCGCCCAATCAGACTCTGGAAACACCATATATTTT. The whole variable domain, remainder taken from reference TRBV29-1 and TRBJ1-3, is SAVISQKPSRDICQRGTSLTIQCQVDSQVTMMFWYRQQPGQSLTLIATANQGSEATYESGFVIDKFPISRPNLTFSTLTVSNMSPEDSSIYLCSAQSDSGNTIYFGEGSWLTVV.

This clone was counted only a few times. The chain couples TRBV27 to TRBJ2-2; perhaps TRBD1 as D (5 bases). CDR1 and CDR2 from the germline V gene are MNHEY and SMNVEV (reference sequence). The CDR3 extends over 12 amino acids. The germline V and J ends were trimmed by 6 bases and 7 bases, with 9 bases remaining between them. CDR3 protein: CASRSRGGELFF. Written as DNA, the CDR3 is TGTGCCAGCAGGTCAAGGGGCGGGGAGCTGTTTTTT.

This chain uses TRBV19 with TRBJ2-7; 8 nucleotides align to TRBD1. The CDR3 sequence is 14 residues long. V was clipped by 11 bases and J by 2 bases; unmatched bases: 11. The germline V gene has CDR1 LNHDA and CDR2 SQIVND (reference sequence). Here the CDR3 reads CARDLDRGTYEQYF. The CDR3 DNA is TGTGCCCGAGATTTAGACAGGGGAACCTACGAGCAGTACTTC.

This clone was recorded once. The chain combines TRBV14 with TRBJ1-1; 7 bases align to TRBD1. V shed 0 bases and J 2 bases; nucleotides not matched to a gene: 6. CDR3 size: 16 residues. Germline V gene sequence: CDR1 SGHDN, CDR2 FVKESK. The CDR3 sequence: CASSQDRGQTNTEAFF. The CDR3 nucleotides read TGTGCCAGCAGCCAAGATAGGGGACAGACAAACACTGAAGCTTTCTTT.

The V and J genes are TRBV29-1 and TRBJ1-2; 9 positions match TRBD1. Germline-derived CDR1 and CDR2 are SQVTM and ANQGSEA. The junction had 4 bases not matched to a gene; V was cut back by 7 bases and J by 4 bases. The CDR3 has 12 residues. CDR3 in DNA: TGCAGCGGGGGACAGGGCCGCTATGGCTACACCTTC. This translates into CSGGQGRYGYTF.

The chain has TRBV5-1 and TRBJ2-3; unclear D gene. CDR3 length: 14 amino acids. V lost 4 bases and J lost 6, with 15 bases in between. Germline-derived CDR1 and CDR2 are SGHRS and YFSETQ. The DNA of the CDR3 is TGCGCCAGCAGCCCCGTGGCGACTCGCGATACGCAGTATTTT. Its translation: CASSPVATRDTQYF.

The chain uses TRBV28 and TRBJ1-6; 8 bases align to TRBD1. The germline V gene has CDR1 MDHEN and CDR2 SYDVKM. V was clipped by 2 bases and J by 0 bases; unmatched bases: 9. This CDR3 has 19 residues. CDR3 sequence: CASSLGQGETFSYNSPLHF. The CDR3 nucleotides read TGTGCCAGCAGTTTAGGACAGGGTGAAACCTTCTCCTATAATTCACCCCTCCACTTT.

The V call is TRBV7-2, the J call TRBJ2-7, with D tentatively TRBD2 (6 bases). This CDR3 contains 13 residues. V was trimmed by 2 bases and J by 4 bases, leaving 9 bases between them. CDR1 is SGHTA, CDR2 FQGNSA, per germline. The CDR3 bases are TGTGCCAGCAGCTTACTGCGGGATTACGAGCAGTACTTC. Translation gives CASSLLRDYEQYF.

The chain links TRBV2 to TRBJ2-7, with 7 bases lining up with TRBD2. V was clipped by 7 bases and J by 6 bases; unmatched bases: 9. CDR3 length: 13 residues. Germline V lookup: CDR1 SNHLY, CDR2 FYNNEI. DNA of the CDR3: TGTGCCAGCACCTCATGGGGGGGTTCCGAGCAGTACTTC. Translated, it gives CASTSWGGSEQYF.

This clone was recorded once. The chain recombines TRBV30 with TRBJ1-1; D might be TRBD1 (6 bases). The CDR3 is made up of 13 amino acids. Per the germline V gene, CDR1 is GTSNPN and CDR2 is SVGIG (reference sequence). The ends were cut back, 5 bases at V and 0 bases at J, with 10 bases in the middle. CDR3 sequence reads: CAWAGQLNTEAFF. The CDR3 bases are TGTGCCTGGGCCGGACAGTTGAACACTGAAGCTTTCTTT.

The CDR3 nucleotides read TGTGCCATCAGTGCTGCGGGGAGCTCCTACGAGCAGTACTTC. Its protein is CAISAAGSSYEQYF. This chain joins TRBV10-3 and TRBJ2-7, with D possibly matching TRBD2 (6 bases). V lost 4 bases, J lost 0 bases, and 10 bases lay in between. The length of the CDR3 is 14 residues. Germline values: CDR1 ENHRY, CDR2 SYGVKD.

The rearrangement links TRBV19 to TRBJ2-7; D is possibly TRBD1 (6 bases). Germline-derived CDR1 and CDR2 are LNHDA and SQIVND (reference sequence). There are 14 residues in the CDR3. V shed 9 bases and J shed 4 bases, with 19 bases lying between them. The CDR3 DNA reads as TGTGCCAGGGTCGATAGGACAGAACTATACGAGCAGTACTTC. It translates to CARVDRTELYEQYF.

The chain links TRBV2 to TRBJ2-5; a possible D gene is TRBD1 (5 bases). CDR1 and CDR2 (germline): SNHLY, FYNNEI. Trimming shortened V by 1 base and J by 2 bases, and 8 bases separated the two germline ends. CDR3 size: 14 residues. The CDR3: CASSEGQKQETQYF. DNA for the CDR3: TGTGCCAGCAGTGAAGGACAGAAGCAAGAGACCCAGTACTTC.

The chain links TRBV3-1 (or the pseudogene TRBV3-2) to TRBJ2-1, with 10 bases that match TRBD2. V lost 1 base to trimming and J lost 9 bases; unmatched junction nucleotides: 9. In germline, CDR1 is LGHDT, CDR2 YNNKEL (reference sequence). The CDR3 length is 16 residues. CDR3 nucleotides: TGTGCCAGCAGCCAAGTCAGCGGGAGGGCCTCTTTTGAGCAGTTCTTC. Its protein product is CASSQVSGRASFEQFF.